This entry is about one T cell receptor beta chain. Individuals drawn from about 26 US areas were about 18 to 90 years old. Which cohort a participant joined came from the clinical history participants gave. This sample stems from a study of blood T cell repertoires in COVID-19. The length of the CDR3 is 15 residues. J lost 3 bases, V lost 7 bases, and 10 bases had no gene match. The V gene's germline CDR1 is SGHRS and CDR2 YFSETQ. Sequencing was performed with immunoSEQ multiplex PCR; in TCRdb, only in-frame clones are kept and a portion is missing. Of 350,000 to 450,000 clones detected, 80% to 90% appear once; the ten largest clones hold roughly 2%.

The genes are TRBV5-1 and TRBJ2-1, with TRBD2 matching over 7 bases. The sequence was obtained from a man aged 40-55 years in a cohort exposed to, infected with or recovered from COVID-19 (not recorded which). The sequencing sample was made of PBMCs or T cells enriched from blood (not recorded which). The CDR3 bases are TGCGCCAGCTCCCCTTGGGAGCGGGGCTACAATGAGCAGTTCTTC. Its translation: CASSPWERGYNEQFF.